This T cell receptor (beta chain) was sequenced during a study of beta chain features in type 1 diabetes. This clone was counted only a few times. The isolated RNA, all of it, was reverse transcribed, so expressed TCRB transcripts were what got sequenced. The table came from immunoSEQ multiplex PCR; TCRdb's copy has only in-frame clones and leaves some out. The sample shows 400,000 to 600,000 clones, approximately 31% of them seen only once. Germline values: CDR1 SGHDN, CDR2 FVKESK. V was pared by 3 bases and J by 5 bases, with 10 bases between. CDR3 size: 13 residues. Sequencing was done on a sample of naive CD4+ T cells from blood. This clonotype was obtained from a man younger than 35 in good health. This chain connects TRBV14 to TRBJ1-2, with a tentative D call TRBD1 (6 bases). The CDR3: CASSQSTGYGYTF. CDR3 nucleotides: TGTGCCAGCAGCCAGAGTACAGGGTATGGCTACACCTTC.